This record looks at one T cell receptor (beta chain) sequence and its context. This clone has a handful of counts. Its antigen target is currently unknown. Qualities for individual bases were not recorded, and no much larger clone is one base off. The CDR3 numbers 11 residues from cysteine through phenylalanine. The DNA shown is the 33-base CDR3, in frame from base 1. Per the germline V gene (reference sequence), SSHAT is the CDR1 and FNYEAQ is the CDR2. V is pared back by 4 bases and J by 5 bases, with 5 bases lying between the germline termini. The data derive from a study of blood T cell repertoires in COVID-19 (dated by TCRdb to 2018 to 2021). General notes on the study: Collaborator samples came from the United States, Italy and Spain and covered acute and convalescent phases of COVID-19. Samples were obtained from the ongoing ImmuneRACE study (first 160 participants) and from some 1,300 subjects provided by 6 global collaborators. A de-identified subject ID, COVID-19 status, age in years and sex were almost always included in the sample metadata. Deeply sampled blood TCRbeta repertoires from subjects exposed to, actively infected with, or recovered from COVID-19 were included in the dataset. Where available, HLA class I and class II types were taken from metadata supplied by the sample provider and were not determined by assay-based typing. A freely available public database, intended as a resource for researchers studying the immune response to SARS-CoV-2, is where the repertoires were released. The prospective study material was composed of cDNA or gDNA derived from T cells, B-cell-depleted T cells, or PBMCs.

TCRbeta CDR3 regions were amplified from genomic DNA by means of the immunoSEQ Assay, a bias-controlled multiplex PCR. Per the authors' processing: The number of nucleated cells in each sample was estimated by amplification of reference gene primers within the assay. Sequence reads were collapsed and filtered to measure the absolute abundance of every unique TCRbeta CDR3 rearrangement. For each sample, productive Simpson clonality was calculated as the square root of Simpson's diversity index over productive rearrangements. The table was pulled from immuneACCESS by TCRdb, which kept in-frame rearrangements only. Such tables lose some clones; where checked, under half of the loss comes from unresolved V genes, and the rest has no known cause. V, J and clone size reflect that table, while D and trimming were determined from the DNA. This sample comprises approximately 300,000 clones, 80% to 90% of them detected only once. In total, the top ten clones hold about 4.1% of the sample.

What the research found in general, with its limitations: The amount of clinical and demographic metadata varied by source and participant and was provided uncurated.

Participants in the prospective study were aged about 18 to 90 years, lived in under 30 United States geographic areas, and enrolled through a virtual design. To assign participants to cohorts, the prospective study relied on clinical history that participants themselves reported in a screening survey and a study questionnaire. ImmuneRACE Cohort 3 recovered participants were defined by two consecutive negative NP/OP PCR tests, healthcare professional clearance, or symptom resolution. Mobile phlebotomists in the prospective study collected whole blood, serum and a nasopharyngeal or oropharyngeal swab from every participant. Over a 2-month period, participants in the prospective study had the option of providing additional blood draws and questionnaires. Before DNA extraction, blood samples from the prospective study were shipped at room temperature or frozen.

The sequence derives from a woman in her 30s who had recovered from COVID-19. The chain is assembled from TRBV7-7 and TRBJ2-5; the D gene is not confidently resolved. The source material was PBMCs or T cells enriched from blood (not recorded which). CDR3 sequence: CASSSTETQYF. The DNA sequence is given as TGTGCCAGCAGCTCCACTGAGACCCAGTACTTC.